Below are 10 T cell receptor beta chains sequenced from a single sample in a study of T cells expressing NK-cell markers. TCRdb re-called the 5' RACE reads and catalogs CDR3 proteins one per entry, DNA excluded. Its listing shows around 100,000 distinct CDR3 sequences. Sequenced material: blood T cells: a sorted CD56 or NKG2C T cell subset, CD4+ or CD8+ T cells, or bulk PBMC T cells (not recorded which). All receptors come from a woman between 18 and 70 years old in good health.

V usage is TRBV19 and J usage is TRBJ2-1; without DNA, the TCRdb call of TRBD2 cannot be checked. There are 15 residues in the CDR3. Per germline, CDR1 LNHDA and CDR2 SQIVND (reference sequence). The CDR3 sequence: CASSPGLGLSNEQFF.

The chain uses TRBV6-2 or TRBV6-3 and TRBJ2-1; TCRdb lists TRBD2, though no DNA is available to test this call. The length of the CDR3 is 15 residues. The germline V gene encodes CDR1 MNHEY and CDR2 SVGEGT. The CDR3 loop is CASSYGGLAGDEQFF.

V gene TRBV11-2 combines with J gene TRBJ2-7; TCRdb's D call of TRBD1 is untestable without DNA. This CDR3 is built from 14 residues. The germline V gene has CDR1 SGHAT and CDR2 FQNNGV. The CDR3 protein is CASSPRGPGYEQYF.

The V and J genes are TRBV5-1 and TRBJ2-1; TCRdb reports TRBD1, a call that lacks DNA to check it against. The germline V gene has CDR1 SGHRS and CDR2 YFSETQ. The CDR3 covers 12 residues. The CDR3 loop is CASSSTGPGQFF. Using reference TRBV5-1 and TRBJ2-1 for the parts outside the CDR3, the full variable domain is KAGVTQTPRYLIKTRGQQVTLSCSPISGHRSVSWYQQTPGQGLQFLFEYFSETQRNKGNFPGRFSGRQFSNSRSEMNVSTLELGDSALYLCASSSTGPGQFFGPGTRLTVL.

J is TRBJ2-1 and V is TRBV6-2 or TRBV6-3; absent DNA, TCRdb's TRBD2 call cannot be checked. The CDR3 consists of 15 residues. Germline loops: CDR1 MNHEY, CDR2 SVGEGT. The CDR3 sequence: CASSLGLAVYNVQFF.

This chain joins TRBV6-5 and TRBJ2-3; TCRdb's D call of TRBD1 is untestable without DNA. Germline CDR1 reads MNHEY; CDR2 reads SVGAGI. This CDR3 region has 15 residues. CDR3 sequence reads: CASSYSQGGPDTQYF.

The chain links TRBV12-3 or TRBV12-4 to TRBJ2-3; TCRdb's assignment of TRBD1 cannot be checked, as there is no DNA. The CDR3 covers 14 residues. CDR3 residues: CASTADNPEDTQYF.

The rearrangement uses TRBV9 and TRBJ2-1; TCRdb's assignment of TRBD1 cannot be checked, as there is no DNA. This CDR3 spans 15 amino acids. Germline CDR1 is SGDLS and CDR2 is YYNGEE. CDR3 in amino acids: CASSVDQGAYNEQFF.

The chain has TRBV4-1 and TRBJ1-1; the TRBD1 assignment by TCRdb is unverifiable without DNA. This CDR3 contains 15 residues. CDR1 MGHRA and CDR2 YSYEKL come from the germline V gene. The CDR3 protein is CANSQDPGVGTEAFF.

The chain carries TRBV6-4 and TRBJ2-3. This CDR3 comprises 14 residues. CDR1 MRHNA and CDR2 SNTAGT come from the germline V gene. The CDR3 spells CASSDQSPGDTQYF.